The clone carrying this T cell receptor (beta chain) was counted once. The sample holds other DNA sequences that translate to the same CDR3. This entry belongs to a study of blood T cell repertoires in COVID-19. V was pared by 1 base and J by 0 bases, with 8 bases of the junction left unmatched. In germline, CDR1 is SGHTA, CDR2 FQGTGA. The CDR3 has 18 residues. Profiled with immunoSEQ multiplex PCR; TCRdb holds only in-frame clones, not every one. This sample carries 250,000 to 350,000 clones, about four fifths of them seen once, and the ten largest clones take over 1.1%. The genes are TRBV7-3 and TRBJ2-2; 7 nucleotides match TRBD1. Sequenced sample: peripheral blood. The sequence derives from a human donor with COVID-19, enrolled during active disease. The donor label of this sample is uncertain. This CDR3 is CASSLRPPGQANTGELFF. The CDR3 bases are TGTGCCAGCAGCTTAAGGCCCCCTGGACAGGCGAACACCGGGGAGCTGTTTTTT. Complete variable domain (other parts from reference TRBV7-3 and TRBJ2-2): GAGVSQTPSNKVTEKGKYVELRCDPISGHTALYWYRQSLGQGPEFLIYFQGTGAADDSGLPNDRFFAVRPEGSVSTLKIQRTERGDSAVYLCASSLRPPGQANTGELFFGEGSRLTVL.